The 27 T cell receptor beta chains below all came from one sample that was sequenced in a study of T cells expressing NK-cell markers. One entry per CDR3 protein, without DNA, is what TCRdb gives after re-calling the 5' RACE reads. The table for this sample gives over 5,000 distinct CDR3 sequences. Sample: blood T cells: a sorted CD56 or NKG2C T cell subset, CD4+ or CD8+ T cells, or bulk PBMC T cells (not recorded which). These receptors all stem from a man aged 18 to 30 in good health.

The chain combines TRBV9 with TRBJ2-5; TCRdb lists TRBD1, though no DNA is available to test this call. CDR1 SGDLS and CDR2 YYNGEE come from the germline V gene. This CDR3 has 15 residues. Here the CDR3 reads CASSPRTGGGETQYF.

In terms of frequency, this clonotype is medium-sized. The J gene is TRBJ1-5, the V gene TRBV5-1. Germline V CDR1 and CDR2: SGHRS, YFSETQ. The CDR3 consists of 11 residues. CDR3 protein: CASTRSQPQHF.

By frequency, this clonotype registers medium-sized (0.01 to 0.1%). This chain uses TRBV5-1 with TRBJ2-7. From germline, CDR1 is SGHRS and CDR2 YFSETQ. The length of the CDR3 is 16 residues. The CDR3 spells CASSLDITVSPNEQYF. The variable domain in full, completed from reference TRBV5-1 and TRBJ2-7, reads KAGVTQTPRYLIKTRGQQVTLSCSPISGHRSVSWYQQTPGQGLQFLFEYFSETQRNKGNFPGRFSGRQFSNSRSEMNVSTLELGDSALYLCASSLDITVSPNEQYFGPGTRLTVT.

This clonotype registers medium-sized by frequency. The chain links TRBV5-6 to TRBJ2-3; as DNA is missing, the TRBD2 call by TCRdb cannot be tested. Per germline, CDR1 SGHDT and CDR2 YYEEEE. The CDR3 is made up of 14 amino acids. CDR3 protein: CASSLRGSVDTQYF.

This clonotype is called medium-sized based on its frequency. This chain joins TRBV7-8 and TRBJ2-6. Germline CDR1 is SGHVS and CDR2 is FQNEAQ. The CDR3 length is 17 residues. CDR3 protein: CASSEAFVGSGANVLTF.

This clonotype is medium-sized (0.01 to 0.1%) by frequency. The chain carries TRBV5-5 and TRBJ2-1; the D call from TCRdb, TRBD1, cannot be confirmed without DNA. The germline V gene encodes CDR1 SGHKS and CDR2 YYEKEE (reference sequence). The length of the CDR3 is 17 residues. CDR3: CASSYERDTARYNEQFF.

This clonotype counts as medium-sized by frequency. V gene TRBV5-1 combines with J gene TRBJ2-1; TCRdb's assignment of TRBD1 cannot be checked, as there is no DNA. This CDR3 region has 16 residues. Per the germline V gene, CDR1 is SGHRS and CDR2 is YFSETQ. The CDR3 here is CASSSTPGTGDNEQFF.

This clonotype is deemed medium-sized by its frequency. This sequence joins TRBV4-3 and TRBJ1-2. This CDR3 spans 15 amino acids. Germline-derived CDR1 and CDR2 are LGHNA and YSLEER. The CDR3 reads CASSHARGTIYGYTF.

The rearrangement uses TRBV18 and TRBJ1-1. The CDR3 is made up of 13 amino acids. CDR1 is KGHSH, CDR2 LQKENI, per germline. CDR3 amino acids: CASHPSTLPEAFF.

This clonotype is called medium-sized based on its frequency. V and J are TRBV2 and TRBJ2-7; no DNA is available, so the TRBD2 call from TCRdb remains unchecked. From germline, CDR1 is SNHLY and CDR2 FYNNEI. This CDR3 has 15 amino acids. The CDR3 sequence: CASSVTSGLNYEQYF.

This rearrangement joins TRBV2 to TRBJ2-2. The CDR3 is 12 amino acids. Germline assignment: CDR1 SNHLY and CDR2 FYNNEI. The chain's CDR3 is CASSEAGGELFF.

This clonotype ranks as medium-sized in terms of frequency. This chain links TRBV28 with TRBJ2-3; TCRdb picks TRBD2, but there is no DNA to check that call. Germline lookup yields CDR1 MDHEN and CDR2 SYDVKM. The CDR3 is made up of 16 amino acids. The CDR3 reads CASSLVVAGRTDTQYF.

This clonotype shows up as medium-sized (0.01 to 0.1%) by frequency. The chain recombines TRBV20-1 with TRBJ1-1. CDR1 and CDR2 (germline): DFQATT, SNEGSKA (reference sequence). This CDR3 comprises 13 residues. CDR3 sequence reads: CSARDSRREEAFF.

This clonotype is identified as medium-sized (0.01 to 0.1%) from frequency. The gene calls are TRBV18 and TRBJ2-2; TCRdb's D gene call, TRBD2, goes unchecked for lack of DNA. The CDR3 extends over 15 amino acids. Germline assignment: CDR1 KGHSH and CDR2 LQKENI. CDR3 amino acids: CASSRQGPVTGELFF.

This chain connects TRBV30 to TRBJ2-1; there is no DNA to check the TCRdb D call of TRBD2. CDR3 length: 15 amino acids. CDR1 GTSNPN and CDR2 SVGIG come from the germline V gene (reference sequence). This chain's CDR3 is CAWRDAGTRGNEQFF. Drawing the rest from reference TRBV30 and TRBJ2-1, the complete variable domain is SQTIHQWPATLVQPVGSPLSLECTVEGTSNPNLYWYRQAAGRGLQLLFYSVGIGQISSEVPQNLSASRPQDRQFILSSKKLLLSDSGFYLCAWRDAGTRGNEQFFGPGTRLTVL.

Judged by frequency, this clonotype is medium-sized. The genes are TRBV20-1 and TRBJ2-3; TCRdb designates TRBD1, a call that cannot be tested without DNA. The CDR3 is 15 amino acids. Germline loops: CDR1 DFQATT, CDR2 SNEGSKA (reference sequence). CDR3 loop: CSAMSFGTTTDTQYF.

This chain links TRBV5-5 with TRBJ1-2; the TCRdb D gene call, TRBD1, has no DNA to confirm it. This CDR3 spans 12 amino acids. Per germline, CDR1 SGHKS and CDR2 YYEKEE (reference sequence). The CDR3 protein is CASSLEGGGYTF.

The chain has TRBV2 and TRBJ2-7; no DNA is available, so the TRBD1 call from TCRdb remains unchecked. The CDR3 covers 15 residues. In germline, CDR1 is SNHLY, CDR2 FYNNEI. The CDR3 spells CASREPGRPTDEQYF.

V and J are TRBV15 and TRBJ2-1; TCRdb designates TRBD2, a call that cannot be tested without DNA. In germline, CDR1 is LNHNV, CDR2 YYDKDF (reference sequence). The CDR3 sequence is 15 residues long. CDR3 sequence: CATSTAGGPYNEQFF.

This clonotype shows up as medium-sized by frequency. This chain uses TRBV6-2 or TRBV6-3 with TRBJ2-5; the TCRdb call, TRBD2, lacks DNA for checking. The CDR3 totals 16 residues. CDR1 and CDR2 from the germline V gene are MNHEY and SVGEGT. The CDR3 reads CASSWTSVYPQETQYF.

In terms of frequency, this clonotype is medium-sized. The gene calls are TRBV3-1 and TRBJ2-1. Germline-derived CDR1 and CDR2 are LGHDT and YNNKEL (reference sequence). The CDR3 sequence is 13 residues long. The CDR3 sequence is CASSPVAYNEQFF.

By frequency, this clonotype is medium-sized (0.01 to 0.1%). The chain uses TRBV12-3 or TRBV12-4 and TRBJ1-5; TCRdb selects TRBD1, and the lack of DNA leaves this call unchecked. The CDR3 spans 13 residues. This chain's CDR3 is CASSPGANQPQHF.

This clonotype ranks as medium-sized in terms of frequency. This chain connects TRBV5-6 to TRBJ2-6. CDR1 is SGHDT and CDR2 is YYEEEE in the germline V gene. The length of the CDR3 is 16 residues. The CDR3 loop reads CASSLGPSSGANVLTF.

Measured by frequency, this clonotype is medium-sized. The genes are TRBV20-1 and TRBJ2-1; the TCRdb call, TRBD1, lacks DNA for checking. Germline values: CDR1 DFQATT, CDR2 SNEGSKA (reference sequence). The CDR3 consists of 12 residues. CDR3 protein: CSAEGTVEEQFF.

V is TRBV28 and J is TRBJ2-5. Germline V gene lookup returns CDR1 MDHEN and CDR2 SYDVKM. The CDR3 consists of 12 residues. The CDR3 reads CASKGSAGTQYF.

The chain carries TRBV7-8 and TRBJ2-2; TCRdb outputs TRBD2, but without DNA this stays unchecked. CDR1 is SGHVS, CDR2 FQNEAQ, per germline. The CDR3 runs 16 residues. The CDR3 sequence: CASSLRRDLLYGELFF.

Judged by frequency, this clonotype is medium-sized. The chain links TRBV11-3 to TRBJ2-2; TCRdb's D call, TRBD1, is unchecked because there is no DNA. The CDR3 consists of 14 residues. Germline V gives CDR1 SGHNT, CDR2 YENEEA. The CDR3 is CASSLRGYTGELFF.